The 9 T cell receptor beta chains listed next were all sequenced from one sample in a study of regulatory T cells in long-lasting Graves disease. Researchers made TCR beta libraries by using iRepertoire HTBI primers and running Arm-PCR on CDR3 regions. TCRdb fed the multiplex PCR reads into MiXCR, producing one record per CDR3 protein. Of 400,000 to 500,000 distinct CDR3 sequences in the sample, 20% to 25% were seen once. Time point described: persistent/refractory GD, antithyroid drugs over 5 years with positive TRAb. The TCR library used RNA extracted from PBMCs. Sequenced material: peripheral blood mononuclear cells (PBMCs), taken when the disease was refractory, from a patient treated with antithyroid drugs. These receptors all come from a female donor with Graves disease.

CDR3: CASSLVEVTGELFF. For the CDR3, the DNA is TGTGCCAGCAGCTTAGTAGAGGTCACCGGGGAGCTGTTTTTT. The chain combines TRBV11-2 with TRBJ2-2; D not certain. Trimming pared 1 base from V and 4 bases from J, leaving 7 bases between. Germline V gene sequence: CDR1 SGHAT, CDR2 FQNNGV. The CDR3 is 14 residues long. Looking up the rest from reference TRBV11-2 and TRBJ2-2 gives the full variable domain: EAGVAQSPRYKIIEKRQSVAFWCNPISGHATLYWYQQILGQGPKLLIQFQNNGVVDDSQLPKDRFSAERLKGVDSTLKIQPAKLEDSAVYLCASSLVEVTGELFFGEGSRLTVL.

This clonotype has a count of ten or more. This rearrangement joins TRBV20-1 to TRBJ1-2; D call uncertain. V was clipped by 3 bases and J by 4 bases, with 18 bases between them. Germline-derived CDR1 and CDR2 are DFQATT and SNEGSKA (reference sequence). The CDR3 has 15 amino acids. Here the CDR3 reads CSARPYQVPGYGYTF. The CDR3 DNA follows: TGCAGTGCTAGGCCCTATCAGGTCCCAGGCTATGGCTACACCTTC.

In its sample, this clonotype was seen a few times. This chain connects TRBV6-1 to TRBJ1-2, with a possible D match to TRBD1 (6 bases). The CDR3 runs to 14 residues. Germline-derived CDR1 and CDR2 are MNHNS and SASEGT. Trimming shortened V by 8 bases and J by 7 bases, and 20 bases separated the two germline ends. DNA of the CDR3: TGTGCCAGCGCTCCCGGGGGGCCACACTCTGGCTACACCTTC. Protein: CASAPGGPHSGYTF.

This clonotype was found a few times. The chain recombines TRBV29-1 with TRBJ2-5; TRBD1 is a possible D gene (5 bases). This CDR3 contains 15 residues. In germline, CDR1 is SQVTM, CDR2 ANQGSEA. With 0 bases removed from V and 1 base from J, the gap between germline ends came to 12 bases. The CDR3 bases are TGCAGCGTTGAAGATCGGAGAAGGGGCCAAGAGACCCAGTACTTC. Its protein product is CSVEDRRRGQETQYF.

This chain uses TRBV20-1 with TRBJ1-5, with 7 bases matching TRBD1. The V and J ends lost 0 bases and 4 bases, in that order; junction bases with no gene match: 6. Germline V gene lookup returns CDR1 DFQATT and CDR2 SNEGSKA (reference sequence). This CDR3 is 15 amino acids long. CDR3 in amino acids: CSARERQGSNQPQHF. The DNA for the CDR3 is TGCAGTGCTAGAGAGAGACAGGGTTCGAATCAGCCCCAGCATTTT.

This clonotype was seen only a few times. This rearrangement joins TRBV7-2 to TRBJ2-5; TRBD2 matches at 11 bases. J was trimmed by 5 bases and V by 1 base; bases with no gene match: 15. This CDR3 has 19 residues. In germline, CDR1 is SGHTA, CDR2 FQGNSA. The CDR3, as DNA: TGTGCCAGCAGCTTAGTGGGGGGGGCTAGCGGGAGGTTCGGGGAGACCCAGTACTTC. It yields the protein CASSLVGGASGRFGETQYF.

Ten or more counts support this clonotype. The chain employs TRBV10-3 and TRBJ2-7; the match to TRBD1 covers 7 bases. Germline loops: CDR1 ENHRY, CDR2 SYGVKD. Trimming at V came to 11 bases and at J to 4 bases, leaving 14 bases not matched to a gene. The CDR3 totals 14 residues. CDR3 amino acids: CAVSNGQDAYEQYF. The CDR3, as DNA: TGTGCCGTCTCTAACGGACAGGACGCTTACGAGCAGTACTTC.

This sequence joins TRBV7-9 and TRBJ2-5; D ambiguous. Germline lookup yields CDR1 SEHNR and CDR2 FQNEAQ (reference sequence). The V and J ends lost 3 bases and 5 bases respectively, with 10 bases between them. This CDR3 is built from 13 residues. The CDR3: CASSLRNSETQYF. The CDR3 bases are TGTGCCAGCAGCTTGCGGAATTCGGAGACCCAGTACTTC.

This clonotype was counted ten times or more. The CDR3 DNA reads as TGTGCCAGCACCCGGTCAGGGGGCCGGGAGACCCAGTACTTC. Translating gives CASTRSGGRETQYF. The chain employs TRBV12-3 or TRBV12-4 and TRBJ2-5, with 8 bases fitting TRBD1. V dropped 7 bases and J dropped 5; count of bases not matched to a gene: 9. The CDR3 covers 14 residues.